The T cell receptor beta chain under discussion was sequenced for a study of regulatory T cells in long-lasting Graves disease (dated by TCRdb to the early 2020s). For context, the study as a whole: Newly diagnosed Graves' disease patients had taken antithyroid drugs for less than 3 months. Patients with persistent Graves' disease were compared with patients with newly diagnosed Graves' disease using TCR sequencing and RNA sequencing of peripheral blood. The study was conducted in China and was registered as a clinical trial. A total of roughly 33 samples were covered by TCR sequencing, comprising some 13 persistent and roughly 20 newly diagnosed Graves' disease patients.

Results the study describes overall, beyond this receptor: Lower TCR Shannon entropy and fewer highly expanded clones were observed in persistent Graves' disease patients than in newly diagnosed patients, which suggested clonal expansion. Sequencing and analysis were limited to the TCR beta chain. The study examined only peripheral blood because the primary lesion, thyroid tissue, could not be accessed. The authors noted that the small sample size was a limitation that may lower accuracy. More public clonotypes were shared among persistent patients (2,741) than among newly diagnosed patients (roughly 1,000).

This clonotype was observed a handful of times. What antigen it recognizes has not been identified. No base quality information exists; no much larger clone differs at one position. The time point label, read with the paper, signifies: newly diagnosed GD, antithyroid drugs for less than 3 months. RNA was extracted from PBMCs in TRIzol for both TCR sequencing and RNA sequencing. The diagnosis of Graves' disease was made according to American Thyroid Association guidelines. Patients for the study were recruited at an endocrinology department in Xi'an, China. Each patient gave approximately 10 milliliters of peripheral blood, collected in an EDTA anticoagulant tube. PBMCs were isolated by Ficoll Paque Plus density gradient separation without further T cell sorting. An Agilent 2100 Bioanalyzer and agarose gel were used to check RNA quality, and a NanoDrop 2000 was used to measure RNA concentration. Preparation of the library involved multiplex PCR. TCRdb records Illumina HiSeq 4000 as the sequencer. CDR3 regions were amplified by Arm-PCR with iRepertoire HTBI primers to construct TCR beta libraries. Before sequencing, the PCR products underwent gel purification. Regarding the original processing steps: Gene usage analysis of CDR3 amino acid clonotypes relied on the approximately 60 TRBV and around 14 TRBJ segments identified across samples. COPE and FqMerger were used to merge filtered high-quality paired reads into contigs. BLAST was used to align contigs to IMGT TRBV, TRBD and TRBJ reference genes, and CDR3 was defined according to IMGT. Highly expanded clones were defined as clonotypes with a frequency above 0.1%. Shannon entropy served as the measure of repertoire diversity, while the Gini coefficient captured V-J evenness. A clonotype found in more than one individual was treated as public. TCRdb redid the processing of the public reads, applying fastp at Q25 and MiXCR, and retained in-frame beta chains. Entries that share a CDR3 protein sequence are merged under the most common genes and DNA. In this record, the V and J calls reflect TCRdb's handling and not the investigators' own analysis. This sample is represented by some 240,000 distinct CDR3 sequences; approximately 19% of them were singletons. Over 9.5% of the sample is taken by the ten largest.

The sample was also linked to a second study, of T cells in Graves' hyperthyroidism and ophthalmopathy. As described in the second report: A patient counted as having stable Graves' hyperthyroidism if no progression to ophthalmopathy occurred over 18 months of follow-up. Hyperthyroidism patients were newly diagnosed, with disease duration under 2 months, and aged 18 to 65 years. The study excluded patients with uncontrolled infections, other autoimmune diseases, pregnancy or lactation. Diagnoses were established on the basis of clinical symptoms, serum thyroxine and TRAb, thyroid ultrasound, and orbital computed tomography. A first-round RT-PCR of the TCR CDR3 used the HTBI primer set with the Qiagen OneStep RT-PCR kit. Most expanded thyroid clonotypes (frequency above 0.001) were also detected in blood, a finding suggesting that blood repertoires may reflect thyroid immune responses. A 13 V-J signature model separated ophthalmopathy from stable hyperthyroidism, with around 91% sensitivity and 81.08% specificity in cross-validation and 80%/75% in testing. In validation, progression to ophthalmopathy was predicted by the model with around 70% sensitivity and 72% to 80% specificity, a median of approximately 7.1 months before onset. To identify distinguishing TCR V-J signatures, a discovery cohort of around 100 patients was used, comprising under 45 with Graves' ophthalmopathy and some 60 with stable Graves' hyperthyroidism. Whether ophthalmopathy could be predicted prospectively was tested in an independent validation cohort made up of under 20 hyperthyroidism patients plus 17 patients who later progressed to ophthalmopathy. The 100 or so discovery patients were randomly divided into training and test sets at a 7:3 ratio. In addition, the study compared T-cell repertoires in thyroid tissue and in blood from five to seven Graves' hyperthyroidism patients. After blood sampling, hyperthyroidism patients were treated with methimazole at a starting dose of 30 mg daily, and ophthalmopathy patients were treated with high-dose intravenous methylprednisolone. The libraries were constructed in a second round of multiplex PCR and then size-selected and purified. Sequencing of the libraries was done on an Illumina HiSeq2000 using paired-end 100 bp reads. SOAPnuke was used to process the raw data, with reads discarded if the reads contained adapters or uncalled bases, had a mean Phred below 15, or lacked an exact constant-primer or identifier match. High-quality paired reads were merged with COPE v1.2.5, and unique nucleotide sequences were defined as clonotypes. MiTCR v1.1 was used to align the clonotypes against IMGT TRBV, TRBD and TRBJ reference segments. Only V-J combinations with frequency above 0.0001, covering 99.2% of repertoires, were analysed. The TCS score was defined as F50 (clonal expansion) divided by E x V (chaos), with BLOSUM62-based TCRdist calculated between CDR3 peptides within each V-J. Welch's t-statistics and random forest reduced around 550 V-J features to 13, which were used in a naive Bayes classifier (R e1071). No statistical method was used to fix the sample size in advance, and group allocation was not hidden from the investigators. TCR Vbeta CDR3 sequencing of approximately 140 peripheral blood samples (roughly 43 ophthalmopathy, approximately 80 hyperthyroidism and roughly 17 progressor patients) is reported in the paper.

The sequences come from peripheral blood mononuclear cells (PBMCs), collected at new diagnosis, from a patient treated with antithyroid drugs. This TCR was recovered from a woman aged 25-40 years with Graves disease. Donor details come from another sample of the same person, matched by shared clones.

The CDR3 is CASHRGGSNQPQHF. The DNA sequence is TGTGCCAGTCACCGGGGGGGGAGCAATCAGCCCCAGCATTTT. The V and J segments used are TRBV19 and TRBJ1-5; 5 matching bases give a weak D call of TRBD1. V and J lose 8 bases and 1 base, and a span of 12 bases separates them. From cysteine to phenylalanine, the CDR3 is 14 amino acids long. CDR3 DNA only is kept here, 42 bases in frame from base 1. Looking up the germline V gene (reference sequence) yields CDR1 LNHDA and CDR2 SQIVND.